This TCR beta chain was sequenced in a study of beta chain features in type 1 diabetes. Isolated RNA was reverse transcribed in full, so expressed TCRB transcripts were sequenced. The protocol was immunoSEQ multiplex PCR, while the TCRdb copy is restricted to in-frame clones and leaves out a portion. The sample holds roughly 310,000 clones, about 11% seen once. Germline CDR1 and CDR2: ENHRY and SYGVKD. The length of the CDR3 is 14 residues. V was pared by 6 bases and J by 0 bases, with 2 bases of the junction left unmatched. This clone has just a few counts. The chain is built from TRBV10-3 and TRBJ2-7; 10 nucleotides agree with TRBD2. The TCR sequence derives from a woman in her thirties in good health. Specimen: naive CD4+ T cells from blood. CDR3 DNA: TGTGCCATCAGCGGGACTAGCGCCTCCTACGAGCAGTACTTC. This encodes CAISGTSASYEQYF.